The 9 T cell receptor beta chains below all came from one sample that was sequenced in a study of vaccination effects on CD4 cells after COVID-19. Some clones are missing from TCRdb's copy, which holds only in-frame ones; the method was immunoSEQ multiplex PCR. Counted here are 29,000 or so clones, about 73% occurring once; the ten biggest clones make up 15% to 20%. The antigens of these receptors remain unknown. ViraFEST assay sequencing came after antigen-specific CD4+ T cells were expanded with viral peptide pools. Culturing for around eleven days preceded CD4+ T cell isolation. Two doses of BNT162b2 or mRNA-1273 vaccine were administered to participants. The specimen was CD4+ T cells from PBMCs cultured with HCoV-OC43 spike peptides, collected after COVID-19 vaccination. The subset denotes: HCoV-OC43 spike overlapping peptide pool stimulation. These receptors originate from a human donor who received a COVID-19 vaccine.

The chain recombines TRBV28 with TRBJ2-7, with no clear D. Trimming left V 4 bases short and J 4 bases short, with 8 bases between. This CDR3 is built from 12 residues. Germline CDR1 reads MDHEN; CDR2 reads SYDVKM. DNA of the CDR3: TGTGCCAGCAGTTCTCAATCGTACGAGCAGTACTTC. Translated: CASSSQSYEQYF.

The V call is TRBV7-2, the J call TRBJ2-7; possible D gene TRBD1, 6 bases. The CDR3 runs to 14 residues. Per the germline V gene, CDR1 is SGHTA and CDR2 is FQGNSA. The V end lost 1 base, the J end lost 4 bases, and 11 bases lay between the germline ends. The CDR3, as DNA: TGTGCCAGCAGCTTAGGGCGACAGGCGTACGAGCAGTACTTC. Amino acids: CASSLGRQAYEQYF.

This chain joins TRBV30 and TRBJ1-5; TRBD1 might be the D (5 bases). V dropped 2 bases and J dropped 1 base, with 9 bases sitting between them. The germline CDR1 and CDR2 sequences are GTSNPN and SVGIG (reference sequence). The CDR3 has 14 amino acids. The CDR3 bases are TGTGCCTGGAGTATAGGGGAGAGCAATCAGCCCCAGCATTTT. Translation: CAWSIGESNQPQHF.

The chain recombines TRBV4-1 with TRBJ2-5; 7 bases are a match to TRBD2. Germline V lookup: CDR1 MGHRA, CDR2 YSYEKL. Germline trimming cut 4 bases from V and 4 bases from J; bases unmatched to any gene: 12. This CDR3 is 16 amino acids long. In DNA, the CDR3 is TGCGCCAGCAGCCGCGACTCGGGCGGGGGAGCAGAGACCCAGTACTTC. Protein: CASSRDSGGGAETQYF.

The J gene is TRBJ2-1, the V gene TRBV7-7, with TRBD2 matching 10 bases. Germline CDR1 and CDR2: SSHAT and FNYEAQ (reference sequence). The CDR3 has 15 amino acids. V was clipped by 5 bases and J by 4 bases; unmatched bases: 5. The DNA for the CDR3 is TGTGCCAGCAGCCCTGGGACTAGCGATTACAATGAGCAGTTCTTC. Its translation: CASSPGTSDYNEQFF.

As to this clone: A junction end diverges from the germline sequence, so it may reflect a read error. The V and J genes are TRBV15 and TRBJ1-2; TRBD1 is a possible D gene (5 bases). This CDR3 has 15 amino acids. Germline-derived CDR1 and CDR2 are LNHNV and YYDKDF (reference sequence). The CDR3 loop reads CATSRDPGGTGLIYF. CDR3 bases: TGTGCCACCAGCAGAGATCCGGGAGGAACAGGACTAATCTACTTC. Full variable domain (missing parts from reference TRBV15 and TRBJ1-2): DAMVIQNPRYQVTQFGKPVTLSCSQTLNHNVMYWYQQKSSQAPKLLFHYYDKDFNNEADTPDNFQSRRPNTSFCFLDIRSPGLGDTAMYLCATSRDPGGTGLIYFGSGTRLTVV.

V usage is TRBV7-9 and J usage is TRBJ1-2, with D possibly TRBD1 on 5 matching bases. The CDR3 contains 15 residues. CDR1 is SEHNR and CDR2 is FQNEAQ in the germline V gene (reference sequence). With 8 bases removed from V and 6 bases from J, the gap between germline ends came to 22 bases. This CDR3 is CASRETRGSKDGYTF. The CDR3 nucleotides read TGTGCCAGCCGGGAAACGAGGGGAAGTAAAGATGGCTACACCTTC.

The gene calls are TRBV7-8 and TRBJ2-3, with TRBD1 matching over 12 bases. Germline-derived CDR1 and CDR2 are SGHVS and FQNEAQ. The CDR3 sequence is 15 residues long. Trimming took 1 base from V and 5 from J; bases not matched to a gene: 1. The CDR3 DNA is TGTGCCAGCAGCTTAGGGGACAGGGGGCGAGATACGCAGTATTTT. Translating gives CASSLGDRGRDTQYF.

This clone was picked up one time. The rearrangement links TRBV7-7 to TRBJ2-2, with D perhaps TRBD1 or TRBD2 (7 bases each). This CDR3 is 13 amino acids long. CDR1 is SSHAT, CDR2 FNYEAQ, per germline (reference sequence). The ends were cut back, 5 bases at V and 7 bases at J, with 11 bases in the middle. The CDR3 sequence: CASSTGEGGELFF. In DNA, the CDR3 is TGTGCCAGCAGCACAGGGGAGGGCGGGGAGCTGTTTTTT.